This T cell receptor beta chain is drawn from a study of STAT5B mutations in CD4+ large granular lymphocyte leukemia. The CDR3 is made up of 14 amino acids. Germline loops: CDR1 MNHEY, CDR2 SMNVEV (reference sequence). The V end lost 2 bases, the J end lost 5 bases, and 12 bases lay between the germline ends. Assay: immunoSEQ multiplex PCR; the TCRdb copy retains only in-frame clones and omits some. Of about 23,000 clones in the sample, about four fifths are singletons; the top ten hold roughly 0.4%. Study results and caveats: No patients shared main leukemic clonotypes, though roughly 27% appeared at low frequency elsewhere.

Turning to this clone: The target antigen is unknown.

Material for sequencing was CD4+ T cells from blood buffy coats. This clonotype was obtained from a human donor in good health. V usage is TRBV27 and J usage is TRBJ1-1, with D possibly TRBD1 on 6 matching bases. DNA of the CDR3: TGTGCCAGCAGTTTACACAGGGTTGGGACTGAAGCTTTCTTT. Its translation is CASSLHRVGTEAFF.